The clone carrying this T cell receptor beta chain has only a few counts. The antigen remains undetermined. MiXCR, applied by TCRdb to the 5' RACE reads, yields one record per CDR3 protein. This table holds under 550,000 distinct CDR3 sequences, about a fifth found once. This sample is part of a study of T cells after yellow fever vaccination. Study in general: SMART-Seq v4 Ultra Low Input prepared libraries from low-cell fractions. Broader study findings: A secondary response was less intense yet reached its peak sooner, at day 5 versus 15. Contaminating bulk clonotypes could be abundant in FACS-sorted repertoires. A large majority of primary-vaccination clones showed up again after the booster (around 96% CD4, almost 90% CD8).

V shed 4 bases, J shed 0 bases, and the junction held 8 bases outside the gene matches. CDR3 length: 16 amino acids. Looked up from germline, CDR1 is SGHRS and CDR2 is YFSETQ. This sample comprised PBMCs, obtained about 20 days after the first yellow fever vaccination. The receptor was derived from a man in his late teens or twenties who received the YFV17D yellow fever vaccine. This rearrangement joins TRBV5-1 to TRBJ2-3; 7 bases are a match to TRBD1. CDR3 DNA sequence: TGCGCCAGCAGCATAACACAGGGGCCCAGCACAGATACGCAGTATTTT. Translation gives CASSITQGPSTDTQYF.